These 14 T cell receptor beta chains came from one sample sequenced in a study of molecular identifiers for immune sequencing clone quantification. A single record per CDR3 protein comes from TCRdb applying MiXCR to the PCR reads. The sample lists around 89,000 distinct CDR3 sequences; around 20% were seen once. Sequencing input: naive CD8+ T cells from blood, with Jurkat cell RNA spiked in. Subset noted: FACS-sorted CD8+CD4-CCR7+CD45RA+ naive T cells. Receptor source: a human donor in good health. Some libraries in this study had Jurkat cell RNA spiked in.

As for this clonotype: A much more abundant neighbour one base away suggests this may be a read error. The CDR3 spells CASSQASEGEKLFF. DNA of the CDR3: TGCGCCAGCAGCCAAGCGTCAGAGGGGGAAAAACTGTTTTTT. The V gene is TRBV4-1, the J gene TRBJ1-4; D may be TRBD1 (5 bases). This CDR3 has 14 amino acids. V was cut by 1 base and J by 8 bases, with 11 bases left in between. Germline V lookup: CDR1 MGHRA, CDR2 YSYEKL.

V usage is TRBV6-6 and J usage is TRBJ1-5, with D possibly being TRBD1 (6 bases). The CDR3 is 14 amino acids. Germline V gives CDR1 MNHNY, CDR2 SVGAGI (reference sequence). The V end lost 6 bases, the J end lost 6 bases, and 15 bases lay between the germline ends. The CDR3 DNA is TGTGCCAGCAGGGAGGGACAAACAGGTCAGCCCCAGCATTTT. Translation: CASREGQTGQPQHF.

This clonotype was seen a handful of times. V gene TRBV15 combines with J gene TRBJ1-6; D gene ambiguous. V was clipped by 1 base and J by 8 bases, with 3 bases between them. Germline CDR1 LNHNV, CDR2 YYDKDF (reference sequence). The CDR3 spans 12 residues. CDR3 DNA: TGTGCCACCAGCAGAGGGGATTCACCCCTCCACTTT. Protein product: CATSRGDSPLHF.

This clonotype was seen ten or more times. V usage is TRBV29-1 and J usage is TRBJ1-2, with 12 positions matching TRBD1. CDR3 length: 15 amino acids. Looked up from germline, CDR1 is SQVTM and CDR2 is ANQGSEA. Unmatched junction bases numbered 7, after V lost 5 bases and J lost 3 bases. DNA for the CDR3: TGCAGCGTTCTACCGGGGACAGGGGGCGACTATGGCTACACCTTC. It codes for CSVLPGTGGDYGYTF.

At least ten counts were recorded for this clonotype. The genes are TRBV7-9 and TRBJ2-3, with 10 bases fitting TRBD2. The CDR3 has 18 residues. Germline V gene sequence: CDR1 SEHNR, CDR2 FQNEAQ (reference sequence). The junction had 9 bases not matched to a gene; V was cut back by 2 bases and J by 1 base. CDR3 residues: CASSLPLAGVLGTDTQYF. The CDR3 DNA is TGTGCCAGCAGCTTACCTCTAGCGGGAGTCTTGGGCACAGATACGCAGTATTTT.

This clonotype was found many times. The chain recombines TRBV4-2 with TRBJ2-7; D uncertain. In germline, CDR1 is LGHNA, CDR2 YNFKEQ. This CDR3 contains 14 residues. Trimming removed 1 base from V and 3 bases from J, with 10 bases in between. This CDR3 reads CASSQGPTGYEQYF. CDR3 bases: TGTGCCAGCAGCCAAGGCCCCACGGGCTACGAGCAGTACTTC.

This clonotype showed up many times. J is TRBJ1-2 and V is TRBV6-2 or TRBV6-3; weak D call: TRBD1 (6 bases). This CDR3 comprises 10 residues. In germline, CDR1 is MNHEY, CDR2 SVGEGT. The V and J ends lost 8 bases and 8 bases respectively, with 9 bases between them. The CDR3 sequence is CASAGAGYTF. CDR3 nucleotide sequence: TGTGCCAGCGCAGGGGCCGGCTACACCTTC.

This clonotype was seen many times. The chain employs TRBV20-1 and TRBJ2-3; 11 nucleotides align to TRBD2. V shed 7 bases and J 7 bases; nucleotides not matched to a gene: 13. Germline V lookup: CDR1 DFQATT, CDR2 SNEGSKA (reference sequence). The CDR3 extends over 15 amino acids. CDR3 DNA: TGCAGTGTCCCAACCCACAGACTAGCGGGGTATACGCAGTATTTT. This sequence encodes CSVPTHRLAGYTQYF.

This clonotype has just a few counts. An end of the junction does not agree with germline; a read error may underlie this. The chain uses TRBV20-1 and TRBJ2-7; no firm D call. The germline gives CDR1 DFQATT, CDR2 SNEGSKA (reference sequence). The CDR3 totals 14 residues. The CDR3 coding sequence is TGCAGTGCTAGAGATTCGATAGGCACCTACGAGCTGTACTTC. This sequence encodes CSARDSIGTYELYF.

This clonotype was picked up many times. This rearrangement joins TRBV6-5 to TRBJ2-3; 8 nucleotides match TRBD1. Germline V gene data show CDR1 as MNHEY and CDR2 as SVGAGI. V dropped 5 bases and J dropped 2; count of bases not matched to a gene: 6. The CDR3 covers 15 residues. The CDR3 region has the DNA TGTGCCAGCAGTCAGGGGGCGCGGTTCACAGATACGCAGTATTTT. Translation: CASSQGARFTDTQYF.

This clonotype was counted at least ten times. The chain employs TRBV5-5 and TRBJ2-1; no definite D call. The CDR3 is 10 amino acids. Per germline, CDR1 SGHKS and CDR2 YYEKEE (reference sequence). Trimming cost V 3 bases and J 6 bases, with 1 base left between them. DNA for the CDR3: TGTGCCAGCAGCTCCAATGAGCAGTTCTTC. The encoded protein is CASSSNEQFF.

This clonotype was seen repeatedly, ten times or more. The junction departs from germline at one end; a sequencing error may be responsible. This chain links TRBV7-9 with TRBJ2-4, with 7 bases lining up with TRBD2. The germline V gene has CDR1 SEHNR and CDR2 FQNEAQ (reference sequence). This CDR3 is 13 amino acids long. DNA of the CDR3: TGTGCCAGCAGCTTATCGTATGAGGGACTACACAACTTC. It codes for CASSLSYEGLHNF.

This clonotype was observed many times. The genes are TRBV16 and TRBJ2-7, with 7 nucleotides matching TRBD1. CDR3 length: 17 residues. Trimming removed 1 base from V and 0 bases from J; junction bases left unmatched: 9. The germline V gene encodes CDR1 KGHSY and CDR2 FQNENV. The CDR3 sequence: CASSQWGPDRSSYEQYF. The CDR3 bases are TGTGCCAGCAGCCAATGGGGTCCGGACAGGAGCTCCTACGAGCAGTACTTC.

This clonotype was seen ten or more times. The chain carries TRBV6-2 or TRBV6-3 and TRBJ1-1; the D is unclear. CDR3 size: 14 residues. The V gene's germline CDR1 is MNHEY and CDR2 SVGEGT. V shed 0 bases and J shed 2 bases, with 7 bases lying between them. The CDR3, as DNA: TGTGCCAGCAGTTACTCCTGGGGTAACACTGAAGCTTTCTTT. Translating gives CASSYSWGNTEAFF.